One sample yielded the 3 T cell receptor beta chains listed below, sequenced in a study of spatial heterogeneity in lung cancer. No antigen has been assigned to these receptors. TCRdb re-derived calls from the 5' RACE reads in MiXCR, one entry per CDR3 protein. The sample gives roughly 7,000 distinct CDR3 sequences, 14% of which show up once; over 7.5% is in the top ten. As to time point: sample taken at primary tumor resection. Study-wide results and caveats: Expanded intratumoral alpha and beta TCR counts tracked tumor mutation counts.

Material: lung tumor tissue, obtained at surgery. All receptors come from a male donor with early-stage non-small cell lung cancer.

The sample holds a few counts of this clonotype. This beta chain is off target for a library built for alpha chains, so its abundance means little. This rearrangement joins TRBV12-3 or TRBV12-4 to TRBJ2-6; D is ambiguous. Between the trimmed V and J ends, which lost 2 bases and 2 bases, there was a span of 4 bases. The CDR3 runs to 14 residues. CDR3 region: CASSLRPGANVLTF. For the CDR3, the DNA is TGTGCCAGCAGTTTAAGGCCTGGGGCCAACGTCCTGACTTTC.

This clonotype was recorded a few times. In a library made to pick up alpha chains, this beta chain is a stray read with a size that means little. The chain recombines TRBV9 with TRBJ2-7, with D unresolved. This CDR3 is 13 amino acids long. The germline gives CDR1 SGDLS, CDR2 YYNGEE. V lost 0 bases and J 4 bases, leaving 8 bases between the germline ends. The CDR3 here is CASSVDLGYEQYF. As DNA, the CDR3 is TGTGCCAGCAGCGTAGATCTGGGGTACGAGCAGTACTTC.

Relative to its sample, this clonotype is medium-sized (0.01 to 0.1%). Since the library was made to target alpha chains, this beta chain is a stray read and its abundance is not meaningful. The chain joins TRBV6-5 to TRBJ1-1; no firm D call. CDR3 length: 13 residues. CDR1 MNHEY and CDR2 SVGAGI come from the germline V gene. Trimming removed 7 bases at V and 5 bases at J, with 14 bases between. The CDR3 DNA is TGTGCCAGCAAGTCGTCGGGAGGGACTGAAGCTTTCTTT. It codes for CASKSSGGTEAFF.